The present T cell receptor (beta chain) was sequenced within a study of blood T cell repertoires in COVID-19. Living in 24 US areas, the participants were between roughly 18 and 90 years of age. Participant-reported clinical history was the basis for cohort assignment. Either two negative PCRs, clearance, or symptom resolution qualified Cohort 3 donors as recovered. CDR3 size: 13 residues. V lost 6 bases and J lost 3, with 12 bases in between. CDR1 and CDR2 from the germline V gene are LNHNV and YYDKDF (reference sequence). In the original workflow: For nucleated cells, counts were estimated from reference gene primer amplification. Produced via immunoSEQ multiplex PCR; TCRdb's table is partial and in-frame only. V, J and clone size are those of that table, while D and trimming were read from the DNA. The sample has around 210,000 clones; more than 80% are singletons.

This clonotype was obtained from a woman aged 18-29 years who had recovered from COVID-19. The chain recombines TRBV15 with TRBJ2-7; no definite D call. Sequencing was performed on PBMCs or T cells enriched from blood (not recorded which). Written as DNA, the CDR3 is TGTGCCACCAGTTACAGTTCCCGCTACGAGCAGTACTTC. Protein: CATSYSSRYEQYF.